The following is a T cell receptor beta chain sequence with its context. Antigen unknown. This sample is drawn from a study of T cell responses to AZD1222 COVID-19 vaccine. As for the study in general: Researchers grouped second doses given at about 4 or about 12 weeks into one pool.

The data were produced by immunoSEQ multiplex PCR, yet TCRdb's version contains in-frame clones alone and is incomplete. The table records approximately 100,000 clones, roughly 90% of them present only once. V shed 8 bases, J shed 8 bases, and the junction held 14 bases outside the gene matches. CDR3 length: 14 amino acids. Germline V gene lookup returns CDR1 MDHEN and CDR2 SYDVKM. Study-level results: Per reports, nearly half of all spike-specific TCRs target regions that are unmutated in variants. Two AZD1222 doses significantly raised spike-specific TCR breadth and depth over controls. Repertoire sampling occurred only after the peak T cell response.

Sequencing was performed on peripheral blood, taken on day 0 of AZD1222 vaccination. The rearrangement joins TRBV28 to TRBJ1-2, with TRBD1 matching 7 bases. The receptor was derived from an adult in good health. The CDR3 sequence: CASGSSGGTIGYTF. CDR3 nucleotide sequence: TGTGCCAGCGGCTCATCAGGGGGAACTATCGGCTACACCTTC.